The 4 T cell receptor beta chains below all came from one sample that was sequenced in a study of glioma-infiltrating T cells after dendritic cell vaccination. This table comes from immunoSEQ multiplex PCR, and its TCRdb copy is limited to in-frame clones, with some not included. This sample has approximately 67,000 clones, with 80% to 85% found just once. Sample: blood, taken before dendritic cell vaccination. These receptors originate from a human donor with glioblastoma.

V gene TRBV29-1 combines with J gene TRBJ1-2, with TRBD1 identical over 9 bases. Germline V gives CDR1 SQVTM, CDR2 ANQGSEA. The CDR3 sequence is 13 residues long. Trimming at V came to 3 bases and at J to 7 bases, leaving 6 bases not matched to a gene. CDR3 sequence reads: CSVDLTGGGGYTF. DNA of the CDR3: TGCAGCGTTGACTTGACAGGGGGGGGTGGCTACACCTTC.

V usage is TRBV9 and J usage is TRBJ2-6; TRBD1 might be the D (5 bases). Germline V gives CDR1 SGDLS, CDR2 YYNGEE. The CDR3 runs 15 residues. V was shortened by 4 bases and J by 3 bases, with 11 bases between the two germline ends. CDR3: CASSLDSLGANVLTF. The DNA for the CDR3 is TGTGCCAGCAGCTTAGACAGTCTTGGGGCCAACGTCCTGACTTTC.

The rearrangement joins TRBV7-2 to TRBJ2-3; D may be TRBD2 (6 bases). This CDR3 has 15 residues. In germline, CDR1 is SGHTA, CDR2 FQGNSA. Trimming removed 3 bases from V and 0 bases from J, with 10 bases in between. CDR3 coding DNA: TGTGCCAGCAGCTTCTCAGGGACTAGCACAGATACGCAGTATTTT. Translating gives CASSFSGTSTDTQYF.

The chain uses TRBV25-1 and TRBJ1-2, with unresolved D. The germline V gene encodes CDR1 MGHDK and CDR2 SYGVNS. The CDR3 is 13 residues long. Trimming took off 4 bases at V and 4 bases at J, with 10 bases between the two ends. In DNA, the CDR3 is TGTGCCAGCAGTGTAGAGGAGGGCTATGGCTACACCTTC. Its translation is CASSVEEGYGYTF.